This TCR beta chain was captured in a study of shared clonotypes between healthy human individuals. Study context: Three plates each covered CD4 naive and memory; CD8 naive two, CD8 memory one. Study-level findings and limits: Among donors, sharing of clonotypes was expected to be affected by sequencing depth. Specimens sampled were limited to blood, with tissue repertoires likely differing.

In the CD4+ fraction, cells were divided into CD45RA+ naive and CD45RA-negative memory subsets. With regard to this clone: What it binds is not known.

Germline values: CDR1 LNHDA, CDR2 SQIVND (reference sequence). Trimming cost V 3 bases and J 6 bases, with 18 bases left between them. This CDR3 region has 16 residues. Assay: immunoSEQ multiplex PCR; the TCRdb copy retains only in-frame clones and omits some. There are 2 million to 3 million clones in the sample; 93% occur only once, and 0.36% lies in the top ten. Sequencing used naive CD4+ T cells from PBMCs. Specified subset: CD45RA+ positively selected. This chain connects TRBV19 to TRBJ1-3; TRBD1 is a possible D gene (5 bases). The origin of this receptor is a man younger than 35 in good health. Some clones in this sample may be carry-over from other donors' samples. As DNA, the CDR3 is TGTGCCAGTAGTATGCCCGGGACTCAGGCGGCAAACACCATATATTTT. Protein: CASSMPGTQAANTIYF.